These 26 T cell receptor beta chains originate from one sample sequenced in a study of blood T cell repertoires in COVID-19. The method was immunoSEQ multiplex PCR; TCRdb's version includes in-frame clones alone and lacks a portion of them. The sample holds about 95,000 clones, approximately 88% seen once. Sequencing used peripheral blood. The origin of the receptors is a woman in her 70s with acute or convalescent COVID-19.

The V and J genes are TRBV28 and TRBJ2-7; 9 bases fit TRBD1. Germline CDR1 MDHEN, CDR2 SYDVKM. The CDR3 extends over 14 amino acids. The V gene end was trimmed by 6 bases and the J gene end by 4 bases; junction bases not matched to a gene: 7. In nucleotides, the CDR3 is TGTGCCAGCAGACATGGACAGGGGAGTTACGAGCAGTACTTC. Translating gives CASRHGQGSYEQYF.

This chain uses TRBV10-1 with TRBJ1-2; D is undetermined. This CDR3 region has 13 residues. Trimming removed 3 bases at V and 5 bases at J, with 10 bases between. Germline loops: CDR1 WNHNN, CDR2 SYGVQD (reference sequence). CDR3 in DNA: TGCGCCAGCAGTGAAACGGGATTATATGGCTACACCTTC. Amino acid sequence: CASSETGLYGYTF.

The chain uses TRBV27 and TRBJ1-4; TRBD1 aligns across 7 bases. The junction had 5 bases not matched to a gene; V was cut back by 6 bases and J by 4 bases. Germline-derived CDR1 and CDR2 are MNHEY and SMNVEV (reference sequence). The CDR3 consists of 14 residues. CDR3 protein: CASRKGTVNEKLFF. CDR3 in DNA: TGTGCCAGCAGGAAGGGGACAGTTAATGAAAAACTGTTTTTT.

The rearrangement joins TRBV28 to TRBJ1-2; 9 nucleotides line up with TRBD1. CDR1 MDHEN and CDR2 SYDVKM come from the germline V gene. Trimming at V came to 5 bases and at J to 8 bases, leaving 15 bases not matched to a gene. This CDR3 comprises 16 residues. CDR3 nucleotide sequence: TGTGCCAGCAGTCTTGCTTGGAGGGGGACAGGGCGCGGCTACACCTTC. It encodes CASSLAWRGTGRGYTF.

The chain has TRBV7-2 and TRBJ1-5, with D perhaps matching TRBD1 (6 bases). The CDR3 is made up of 15 amino acids. The V and J ends lost 1 base and 7 bases respectively, with 14 bases between them. Germline CDR1 is SGHTA and CDR2 is FQGNSA. DNA for the CDR3: TGTGCCAGCAGCTTAGGGGGCGGGGGGCCCCAGCCCCAGCATTTT. Its translation is CASSLGGGGPQPQHF. The entire variable domain, with the rest obtained from reference TRBV7-2 and TRBJ1-5, is as follows: GAGVSQSPSNKVTEKGKDVELRCDPISGHTALYWYRQSLGQGLEFLIYFQGNSAPDKSGLPSDRFSAERTGGSVSTLTIQRTQQEDSAVYLCASSLGGGGPQPQHFGDGTRLSIL.

V and J are TRBV2 and TRBJ2-7; the D gene is possibly TRBD2 (6 bases). The CDR3 loop spans 12 amino acids. Germline-derived CDR1 and CDR2 are SNHLY and FYNNEI. The CDR3 nucleotides are TGTGCCAGCAGTCAATCAGTACCGGGACTCACAGTC. Encoded protein: CASSQSVPGLTV.

The chain has TRBV3-1 (or the pseudogene TRBV3-2) and TRBJ1-4; D uncertain. V was clipped by 4 bases and J by 6 bases, with 15 bases between them. Germline CDR1 and CDR2: LGHDT and YNNKEL (reference sequence). This CDR3 spans 15 amino acids. CDR3 nucleotides: TGTGCCAGCAGCCTACTGTTTGAGGGTGATGAAAAACTGTTTTTT. Translating gives CASSLLFEGDEKLFF.

The chain employs TRBV5-1 and TRBJ1-2; D is perhaps TRBD1 (6 bases). The CDR3 is made up of 15 amino acids. V was shortened by 0 bases and J by 4 bases, with 13 bases between the two germline ends. The germline CDR1 and CDR2 sequences are SGHRS and YFSETQ. The CDR3 sequence: CASSLEQGTGYGYTF. CDR3 nucleotide sequence: TGCGCCAGCAGCTTGGAGCAGGGGACGGGCTATGGCTACACCTTC.

The chain joins TRBV7-2 to TRBJ2-3; 11 positions match TRBD2. V lost 0 bases to trimming and J lost 0 bases; unmatched junction nucleotides: 8. The length of the CDR3 is 19 residues. The V gene's germline CDR1 is SGHTA and CDR2 FQGNSA. CDR3 region: CASSLAGLAGGPSTDTQYF. Here the CDR3 DNA reads TGTGCCAGCAGCTTAGCTGGCCTAGCGGGGGGCCCTAGCACAGATACGCAGTATTTT.

The V and J genes are TRBV9 and TRBJ1-3; D uncertain. V lost 3 bases and J lost 4, with 8 bases in between. The CDR3 runs to 13 residues. Germline CDR1 SGDLS, CDR2 YYNGEE. As DNA, the CDR3 is TGTGCCAGCAGCGCGTATCTAGGAAACACCATATATTTT. Translated, it gives CASSAYLGNTIYF.

The chain combines TRBV5-6 with TRBJ2-5; 9 bases align to TRBD2. The CDR3 is 15 residues long. The germline V gene has CDR1 SGHDT and CDR2 YYEEEE. The trim removed 4 bases at V and 5 bases at J, leaving 9 bases unmatched. CDR3 DNA sequence: TGTGCCAGCAGCCTAATAGCGGGGGAGGCGGAGACCCAGTACTTC. It translates to CASSLIAGEAETQYF.

This clone was seen a single time. This rearrangement joins TRBV18 to TRBJ2-5, with a possible D match to TRBD2 (5 bases). The CDR3 runs 13 residues. Germline values: CDR1 KGHSH, CDR2 LQKENI. V gave up 3 bases and J gave up 7 bases, with 12 bases separating them. In nucleotides, the CDR3 is TGTGCCAGCTCACCGAACATGGGAGCGACCCAGTACTTC. This translates into CASSPNMGATQYF.

The chain carries TRBV7-6 and TRBJ2-2; D remains unclear. Trimming removed 1 base from V and 2 bases from J, with 11 bases in between. Germline V lookup: CDR1 SGHVS, CDR2 FNYEAQ. The length of the CDR3 is 16 residues. This chain's CDR3 is CASSLDVTGNTGELFF. For the CDR3, the DNA is TGTGCCAGCAGCTTAGATGTAACCGGTAACACCGGGGAGCTGTTTTTT. Full variable domain (rest looked up from reference TRBV7-6 and TRBJ2-2): GAGVSQSPRYKVTKRGQDVALRCDPISGHVSLYWYRQALGQGPEFLTYFNYEAQQDKSGLPNDRFSAERPEGSISTLTIQRTEQRDSAMYRCASSLDVTGNTGELFFGEGSRLTVL.

As DNA, the CDR3 is TGTGCCAGCAGTTTATTAGCTAGCTGGGGTGAGCAGTTCTTC. Its protein product is CASSLLASWGEQFF. This chain uses TRBV28 with TRBJ2-1; possibly TRBD2 for D (5 bases). The CDR3 has 14 amino acids. The germline V and J ends were trimmed by 1 base and 9 bases, with 13 bases remaining between them. Germline CDR1 MDHEN, CDR2 SYDVKM.

The rearrangement links TRBV5-6 to TRBJ2-2; weak D call: TRBD2 (7 bases). V shed 4 bases and J shed 4 bases, with 11 bases lying between them. Germline V gene lookup returns CDR1 SGHDT and CDR2 YYEEEE. The CDR3 is made up of 14 amino acids. DNA for the CDR3: TGTGCCAGCAGCCGAGGGGGGGTCACCGGGGAGCTGTTTTTT. Translated: CASSRGGVTGELFF.

The chain has TRBV19 and TRBJ2-1; 9 bases fit TRBD2. The CDR3 runs to 15 residues. V lost 7 bases, J lost 9 bases, and 13 bases stayed unmatched. In germline, CDR1 is LNHDA, CDR2 SQIVND (reference sequence). In DNA form, the CDR3 reads TGTGCCAGTACCCAAGGGGCGGGAGGGCGTCCTGAGCAGTTCTTC. This codes for CASTQGAGGRPEQFF.

CDR3 in amino acids: CASSLTGTNTIYF. CDR3 in DNA: TGTGCCAGCAGTTTAACAGGGACCAACACCATATATTTT. The chain joins TRBV12-3 or TRBV12-4 to TRBJ1-3; possibly TRBD1 for D (6 bases). This CDR3 has 13 residues. The V and J ends lost 2 bases and 7 bases respectively, with 9 bases between them.

The chain combines TRBV30 with TRBJ1-2; the D gene is possibly TRBD1 (5 bases). Trimming cost V 4 bases and J 2 bases, with 14 bases left between them. The CDR3 totals 14 residues. From germline, CDR1 is GTSNPN and CDR2 SVGIG (reference sequence). As DNA, the CDR3 is TGTGCCTGGATTCGGCAGGGCCAAAACTATGGCTACACCTTC. The encoded protein is CAWIRQGQNYGYTF.

The chain uses TRBV6-1 and TRBJ1-3; D possibly corresponds to TRBD1 (5 bases). CDR3 length equals 15 residues. Trimming stripped 3 bases from V and 2 bases from J, with 11 bases between. Germline CDR1 MNHNS, CDR2 SASEGT. This CDR3 reads CASSEIVGAGNTIYF. The CDR3 region has the DNA TGTGCCAGCAGTGAGATAGTAGGGGCTGGAAACACCATATATTTT.

This chain links TRBV3-1 (or the pseudogene TRBV3-2) with TRBJ1-6; D perhaps matches TRBD1 (6 bases). The CDR3 has 16 amino acids. Between the trimmed V and J ends, which lost 7 bases and 6 bases, there was a span of 19 bases. Germline V gives CDR1 LGHDT, CDR2 YNNKEL (reference sequence). CDR3 sequence: CASTSTGTTINSPLHF. In DNA, the CDR3 is TGTGCCAGCACCTCAACCGGGACAACGATTAATTCACCCCTCCACTTT.

This chain connects TRBV5-1 to TRBJ2-7; tentative D call: TRBD1 (5 bases). CDR3 length: 13 residues. Trimming removed 4 bases from V and 3 bases from J, with 11 bases in between. CDR1 and CDR2 (germline): SGHRS, YFSETQ. The CDR3 DNA follows: TGCGCCAGCAGCGCCGGACAAGGCTACGAGCAGTACTTC. Protein: CASSAGQGYEQYF. Complete variable domain (other parts from reference TRBV5-1 and TRBJ2-7): KAGVTQTPRYLIKTRGQQVTLSCSPISGHRSVSWYQQTPGQGLQFLFEYFSETQRNKGNFPGRFSGRQFSNSRSEMNVSTLELGDSALYLCASSAGQGYEQYFGPGTRLTVT.

This chain connects TRBV6-1 to TRBJ2-7, with a tentative D call TRBD2 (7 bases). CDR1 and CDR2 from the germline V gene are MNHNS and SASEGT. This CDR3 region has 15 residues. The V and J ends lost 3 bases and 2 bases respectively, with 14 bases between them. The CDR3 is CASSDEGRGPYEQYF. For the CDR3, the DNA is TGTGCCAGCAGTGATGAGGGGCGGGGGCCCTACGAGCAGTACTTC.

The chain has TRBV7-8 and TRBJ1-4; TRBD1 might be the D (5 bases). The V gene's germline CDR1 is SGHVS and CDR2 FQNEAQ. V lost 3 bases to trimming and J lost 8 bases, with 19 bases between them. The CDR3 runs 16 residues. The CDR3 nucleotides are TGTGCCAGCAGCTTTTCTGGGTGGGGCGGTGGAGAAAAACTGTTTTTT. Translating gives CASSFSGWGGGEKLFF.

CDR3 nucleotides: TGTGCCAGCAGCTTAGAAATCGGGAGGGAGGTTACGCAGTATTTT. Translation: CASSLEIGREVTQYF. The rearrangement links TRBV7-9 to TRBJ2-3, with TRBD2 identical over 8 bases. The CDR3 runs to 15 residues. Germline lookup yields CDR1 SEHNR and CDR2 FQNEAQ (reference sequence). V was clipped by 1 base and J by 8 bases; unmatched bases: 8.

In its sample, this clone was seen once. This rearrangement joins TRBV3-1 (or the pseudogene TRBV3-2) to TRBJ1-5; no definite D call. Germline assignment: CDR1 LGHDT and CDR2 YNNKEL (reference sequence). V shed 0 bases and J shed 5 bases, with 5 bases lying between them. The CDR3 length is 13 residues. The CDR3 nucleotides are TGTGCCAGCAGCCAAGATCTCGATCAGCCCCAGCATTTT. Translation: CASSQDLDQPQHF.

This sequence joins TRBV3-1 (or the pseudogene TRBV3-2) and TRBJ2-7; D possibly corresponds to TRBD2 (6 bases). The CDR3 extends over 12 amino acids. Germline lookup yields CDR1 LGHDT and CDR2 YNNKEL (reference sequence). Trimming took off 3 bases at V and 6 bases at J, with 9 bases between the two ends. The CDR3 here is CASSHLGGEQYV. The CDR3 DNA is TGTGCCAGCAGCCATTTGGGGGGCGAGCAGTACGTC.